The next 15 T cell receptor beta chains were all read from a single sample in a study of radiotherapy plus CTLA-4 blockade in lung cancer. Measured with immunoSEQ multiplex PCR; TCRdb has only the in-frame clones, and not every one. The table records more than 75,000 clones, 82% of them present only once. Here the sequenced sample was peripheral blood, taken from a patient treated with radiotherapy plus ipilimumab. Every receptor here comes from a human donor with non-small cell lung cancer that progressed on radiotherapy plus ipilimumab.

With respect to this clone: This sample also contains other DNA sequences that code for the same CDR3. The chain is built from TRBV7-2 and TRBJ1-1; D is uncertain. The CDR3 covers 14 residues. Germline V gene sequence: CDR1 SGHTA, CDR2 FQGNSA. With 1 base removed from V and 0 bases from J, the gap between germline ends came to 6 bases. CDR3 nucleotides: TGTGCCAGCAGCTTAGTAACCTTGAACACTGAAGCTTTCTTT. Its translation: CASSLVTLNTEAFF. Variable domain in full (rest from reference TRBV7-2 and TRBJ1-1): GAGVSQSPSNKVTEKGKDVELRCDPISGHTALYWYRQSLGQGLEFLIYFQGNSAPDKSGLPSDRFSAERTGGSVSTLTIQRTQQEDSAVYLCASSLVTLNTEAFFGQGTRLTVV.

The gene calls are TRBV15 and TRBJ2-2; D unclear. CDR1 and CDR2 from the germline V gene are LNHNV and YYDKDF (reference sequence). Trimming shortened V by 5 bases and J by 4 bases, and 14 bases separated the two germline ends. This CDR3 is 15 amino acids long. The CDR3 nucleotides read TGTGCCACCAGCTCCGAGACTCCATTCACCGGGGAGCTGTTTTTT. Amino acid sequence: CATSSETPFTGELFF. The full variable domain, its missing parts supplied by reference TRBV15 and TRBJ2-2, is DAMVIQNPRYQVTQFGKPVTLSCSQTLNHNVMYWYQQKSSQAPKLLFHYYDKDFNNEADTPDNFQSRRPNTSFCFLDIRSPGLGDTAMYLCATSSETPFTGELFFGEGSRLTVL.

The chain is built from TRBV11-2 and TRBJ2-7, with 10 positions matching TRBD2. The CDR3 extends over 15 amino acids. J was trimmed by 6 bases and V by 3 bases; bases with no gene match: 8. The germline V gene has CDR1 SGHAT and CDR2 FQNNGV. This CDR3 is CASSFSSGRGAEQYF. The CDR3 DNA follows: TGTGCCAGCAGCTTTTCTAGCGGGAGAGGGGCCGAGCAGTACTTC.

The rearrangement joins TRBV10-3 to TRBJ2-1; D possibly corresponds to TRBD1 (6 bases). CDR3 length equals 18 residues. Germline V gene data show CDR1 as ENHRY and CDR2 as SYGVKD. Trimming pared 3 bases from V and 7 bases from J, leaving 25 bases between. CDR3 residues: CAISERGNLRSGNNEQFF. DNA of the CDR3: TGTGCCATCAGTGAAAGGGGGAACCTGAGGTCCGGGAATAATGAGCAGTTCTTC.

This clone is a singleton in its sample. The chain uses TRBV23-1 and TRBJ2-7, with a weak D call TRBD2 (5 bases). TRBV23-1 is treated as an ORF (open reading frame) with a function not yet certain. The CDR3 totals 14 residues. Between the trimmed V and J ends, which lost 4 bases and 2 bases, there was a span of 12 bases. This CDR3 is CASSRTGNAYEQYF. As DNA, the CDR3 is TGCGCCAGCAGTCGGACCGGGAACGCCTACGAGCAGTACTTC.

The CDR3 coding sequence is TGCGCCAGCAGCCCTCGGGAAGGGAACACCGGGGAGCTGTTTTTT. Translation: CASSPREGNTGELFF. The chain is built from TRBV5-1 and TRBJ2-2, with D maybe TRBD2 (5 bases). This CDR3 spans 15 amino acids. The germline gives CDR1 SGHRS, CDR2 YFSETQ. V was pared by 4 bases and J by 1 base, with 11 bases between.

The chain recombines TRBV7-6 with TRBJ1-1; D may be TRBD1 (6 bases). V lost 1 base, J lost 1 base, and 7 bases lay in between. Germline CDR1 and CDR2: SGHVS and FNYEAQ. The CDR3 sequence is 14 residues long. The CDR3 spells CASSLGTANTEAFF. DNA for the CDR3: TGTGCCAGCAGCTTAGGGACAGCGAACACTGAAGCTTTCTTT. Filled out from reference TRBV7-6 and TRBJ1-1, the complete variable domain reads GAGVSQSPRYKVTKRGQDVALRCDPISGHVSLYWYRQALGQGPEFLTYFNYEAQQDKSGLPNDRFSAERPEGSISTLTIQRTEQRDSAMYRCASSLGTANTEAFFGQGTRLTVV.

The chain employs TRBV7-2 and TRBJ1-2; weak D call: TRBD1 (5 bases). Germline CDR1 and CDR2: SGHTA and FQGNSA. The CDR3 extends over 13 amino acids. The V end was cut by 5 bases, the J end by 7 bases, with 14 bases between. The CDR3 DNA follows: TGTGCCAGCAGCCCTAGAGGGGCCGTTGGCTACACCTTC. Protein: CASSPRGAVGYTF.

This clone showed up just a few times. This rearrangement joins TRBV19 to TRBJ2-4; no clear D. The V end was cut by 8 bases, the J end by 0 bases, with 14 bases between. From germline, CDR1 is LNHDA and CDR2 SQIVND (reference sequence). This CDR3 has 15 residues. The CDR3 DNA follows: TGTGCCAGTGTTGACCTTAAGTTAGCCAAAAACATTCAGTACTTC. Translated, it gives CASVDLKLAKNIQYF.

The chain couples TRBV5-6 to TRBJ2-3, with D possibly TRBD2 on 5 matching bases. V shed 3 bases and J shed 1 base, with 15 bases lying between them. Germline V gene lookup returns CDR1 SGHDT and CDR2 YYEEEE. This CDR3 has 16 residues. The CDR3 protein is CASSWERVVRTDTQYF. The CDR3 nucleotides are TGTGCCAGCAGCTGGGAGAGGGTGGTTCGCACAGATACGCAGTATTTT.

The chain recombines TRBV2 with TRBJ2-5; D is unresolved. Deletions cut 6 bases from V and 4 bases from J, with 6 bases between. The V gene's germline CDR1 is SNHLY and CDR2 FYNNEI. The CDR3 extends over 11 amino acids. The CDR3 loop reads CASRVGETQYF. As DNA, the CDR3 is TGTGCCAGCAGGGTGGGAGAGACCCAGTACTTC.

The chain carries TRBV4-1 and TRBJ2-5; D unclear. CDR1 and CDR2 from the germline V gene are MGHRA and YSYEKL. The CDR3 has 13 residues. The V end lost 4 bases, the J end lost 5 bases, and 11 bases lay between the germline ends. The CDR3 DNA is TGCGCCAGCAGCCGCCTCACTTGGGAGACCCAGTACTTC. This encodes CASSRLTWETQYF.

The chain links TRBV28 to TRBJ2-3; 8 bases are shared with TRBD1. V was pared by 8 bases and J by 5 bases, with 15 bases of the junction left unmatched. Germline V gene data show CDR1 as MDHEN and CDR2 as SYDVKM. The length of the CDR3 is 16 residues. In DNA, the CDR3 is TGTGCCAGCCCCCCTGGCCGAGGACAGGGCGAAGATACGCAGTATTTT. This codes for CASPPGRGQGEDTQYF.

This chain links TRBV9 with TRBJ2-3; 10 nucleotides agree with TRBD2. Per the germline V gene, CDR1 is SGDLS and CDR2 is YYNGEE. This CDR3 comprises 17 residues. With V trimmed by 3 bases and J by 4 bases, 11 bases remained unmatched. The CDR3 sequence: CASSGKNSGRLADTQYF. Written as DNA, the CDR3 is TGTGCCAGCAGCGGCAAAAATAGCGGGAGGCTGGCAGATACGCAGTATTTT. Based on the CDR3 plus reference TRBV9 and TRBJ2-3, the full variable domain is DSGVTQTPKHLITATGQRVTLRCSPRSGDLSVYWYQQSLDQGLQFLIQYYNGEERAKGNILERFSAQQFPDLHSELNLSSLELGDSALYFCASSGKNSGRLADTQYFGPGTRLTVL.

V usage is TRBV7-3 and J usage is TRBJ2-3; possibly TRBD2 for D (7 bases). Germline assignment: CDR1 SGHTA and CDR2 FQGTGA. Trimming took off 2 bases at V and 9 bases at J, with 18 bases between the two ends. The CDR3 contains 15 residues. The CDR3, as DNA: TGTGCCAGCAGCTTAGATGGGGGGGCTAGCTACACGCAGTATTTT. Its protein product is CASSLDGGASYTQYF.